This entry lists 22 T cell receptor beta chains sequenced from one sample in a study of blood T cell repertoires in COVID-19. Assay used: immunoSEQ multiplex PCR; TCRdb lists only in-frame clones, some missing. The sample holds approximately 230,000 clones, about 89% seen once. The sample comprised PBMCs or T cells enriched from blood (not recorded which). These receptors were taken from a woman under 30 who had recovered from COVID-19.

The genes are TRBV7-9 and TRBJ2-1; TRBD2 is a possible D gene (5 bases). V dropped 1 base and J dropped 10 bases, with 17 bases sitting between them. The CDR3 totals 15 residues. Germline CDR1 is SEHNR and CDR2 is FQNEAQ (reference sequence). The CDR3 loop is CASSLGLSLREEQFF. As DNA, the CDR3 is TGTGCCAGCAGCTTAGGACTTTCCCTTAGGGAGGAGCAGTTCTTC.

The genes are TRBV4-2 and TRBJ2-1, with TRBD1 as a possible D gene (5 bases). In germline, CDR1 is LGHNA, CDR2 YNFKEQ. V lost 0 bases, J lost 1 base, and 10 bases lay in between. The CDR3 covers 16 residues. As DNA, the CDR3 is TGTGCCAGCAGCCAAGAGGGGCGAGGATCCTACAATGAGCAGTTCTTC. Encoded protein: CASSQEGRGSYNEQFF.

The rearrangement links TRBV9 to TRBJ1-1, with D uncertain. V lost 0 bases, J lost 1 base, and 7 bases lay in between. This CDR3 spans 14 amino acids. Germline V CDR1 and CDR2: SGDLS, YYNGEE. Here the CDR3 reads CASSVEEQNTEAFF. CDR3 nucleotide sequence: TGTGCCAGCAGCGTAGAAGAGCAGAACACTGAAGCTTTCTTT.

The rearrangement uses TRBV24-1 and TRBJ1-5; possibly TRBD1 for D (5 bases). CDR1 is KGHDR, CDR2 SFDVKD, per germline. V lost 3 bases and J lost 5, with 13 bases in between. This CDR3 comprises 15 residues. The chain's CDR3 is CATSDTGTGDQPQHF. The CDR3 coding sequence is TGTGCCACCAGTGATACGGGGACTGGGGATCAGCCCCAGCATTTT.

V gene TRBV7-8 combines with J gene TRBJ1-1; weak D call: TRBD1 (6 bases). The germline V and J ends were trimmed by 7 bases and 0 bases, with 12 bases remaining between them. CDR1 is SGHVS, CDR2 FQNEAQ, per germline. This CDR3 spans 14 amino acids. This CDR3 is CASNLQGMNTEAFF. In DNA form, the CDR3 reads TGTGCCAGCAACCTACAGGGTATGAACACTGAAGCTTTCTTT. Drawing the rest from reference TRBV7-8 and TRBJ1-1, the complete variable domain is GAGVSQSPRYKVAKRGQDVALRCDPISGHVSLFWYQQALGQGPEFLTYFQNEAQLDKSGLPSDRFFAERPEGSVSTLKIQRTQQEDSAVYLCASNLQGMNTEAFFGQGTRLTVV.

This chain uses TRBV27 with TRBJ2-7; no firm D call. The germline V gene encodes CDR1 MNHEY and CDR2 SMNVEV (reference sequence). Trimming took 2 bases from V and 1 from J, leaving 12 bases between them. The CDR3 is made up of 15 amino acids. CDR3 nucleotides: TGTGCCAGCAGTTTACACAACAAACCATCCTACGAGCAGTACTTC. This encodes CASSLHNKPSYEQYF.

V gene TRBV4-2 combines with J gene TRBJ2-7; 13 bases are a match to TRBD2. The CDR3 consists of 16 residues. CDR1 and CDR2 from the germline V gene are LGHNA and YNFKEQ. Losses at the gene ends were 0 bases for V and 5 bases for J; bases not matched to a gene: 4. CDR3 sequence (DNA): TGTGCCAGCAGCCAAGATCGGACTAGCGGGAGTGACGAGCAGTACTTC. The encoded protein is CASSQDRTSGSDEQYF.

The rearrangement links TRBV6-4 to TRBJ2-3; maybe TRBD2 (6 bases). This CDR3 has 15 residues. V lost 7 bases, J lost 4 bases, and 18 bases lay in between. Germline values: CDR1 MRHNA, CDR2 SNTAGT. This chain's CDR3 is CASMPEASAADTQYF. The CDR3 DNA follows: TGTGCCAGCATGCCGGAAGCTAGCGCAGCAGATACGCAGTATTTT.

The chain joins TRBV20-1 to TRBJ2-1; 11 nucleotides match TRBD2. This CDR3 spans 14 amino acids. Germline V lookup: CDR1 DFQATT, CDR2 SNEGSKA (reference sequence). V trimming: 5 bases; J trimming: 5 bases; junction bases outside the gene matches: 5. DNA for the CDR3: TGCAGTGCTGGTGGACTAGCGGGTAACAATGAGCAGTTCTTC. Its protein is CSAGGLAGNNEQFF.

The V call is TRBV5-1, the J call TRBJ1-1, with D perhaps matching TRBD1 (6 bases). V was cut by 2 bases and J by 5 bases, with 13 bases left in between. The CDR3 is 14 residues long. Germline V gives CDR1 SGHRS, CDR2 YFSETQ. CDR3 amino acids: CASSLQGSGTEAFF. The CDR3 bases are TGCGCCAGCAGCTTACAGGGTAGCGGGACTGAAGCTTTCTTT.

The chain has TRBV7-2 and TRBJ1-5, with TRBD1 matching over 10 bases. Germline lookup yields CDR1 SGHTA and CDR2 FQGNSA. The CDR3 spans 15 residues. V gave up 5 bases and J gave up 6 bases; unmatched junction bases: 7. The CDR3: CASSPDRGLRQPQHF. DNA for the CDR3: TGTGCCAGCAGCCCCGACAGGGGGCTTCGTCAGCCCCAGCATTTT.

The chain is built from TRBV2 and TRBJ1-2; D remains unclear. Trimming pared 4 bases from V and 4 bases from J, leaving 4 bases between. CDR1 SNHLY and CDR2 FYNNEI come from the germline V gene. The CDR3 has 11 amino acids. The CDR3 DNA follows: TGTGCCAGCAGTGCAGGCTATGGCTACACCTTC. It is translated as CASSAGYGYTF.

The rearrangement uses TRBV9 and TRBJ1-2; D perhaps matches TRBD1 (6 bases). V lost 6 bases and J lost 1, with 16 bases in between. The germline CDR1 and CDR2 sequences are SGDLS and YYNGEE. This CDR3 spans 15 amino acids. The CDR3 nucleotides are TGTGCCAGCACACAGGGTGCCGACGGTAACTATGGCTACACCTTC. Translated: CASTQGADGNYGYTF. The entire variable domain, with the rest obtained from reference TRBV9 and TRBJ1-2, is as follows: DSGVTQTPKHLITATGQRVTLRCSPRSGDLSVYWYQQSLDQGLQFLIQYYNGEERAKGNILERFSAQQFPDLHSELNLSSLELGDSALYFCASTQGADGNYGYTFGSGTRLTVV.

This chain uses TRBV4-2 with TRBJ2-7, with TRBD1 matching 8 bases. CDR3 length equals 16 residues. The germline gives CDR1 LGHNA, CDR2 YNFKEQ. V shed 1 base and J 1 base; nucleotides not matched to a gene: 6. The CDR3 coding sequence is TGTGCCAGCAGCCAAGTTGCCCGGACAGGGTCCTACGAGCAGTACTTC. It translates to CASSQVARTGSYEQYF.

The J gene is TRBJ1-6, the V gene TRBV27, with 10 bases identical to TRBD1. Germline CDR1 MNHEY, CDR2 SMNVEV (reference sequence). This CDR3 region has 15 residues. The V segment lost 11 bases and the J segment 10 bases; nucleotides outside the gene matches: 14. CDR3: CASPGDRGLGSPLHF. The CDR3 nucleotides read TGTGCCTCCCCGGGGGACAGGGGTTTAGGATCACCCCTCCACTTT.

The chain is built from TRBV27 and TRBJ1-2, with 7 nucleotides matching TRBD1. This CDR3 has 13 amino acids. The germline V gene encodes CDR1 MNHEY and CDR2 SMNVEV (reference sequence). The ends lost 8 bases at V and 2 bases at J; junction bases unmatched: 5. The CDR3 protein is CASAGTANYGYTF. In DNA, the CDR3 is TGTGCCAGCGCCGGGACAGCCAACTATGGCTACACCTTC.

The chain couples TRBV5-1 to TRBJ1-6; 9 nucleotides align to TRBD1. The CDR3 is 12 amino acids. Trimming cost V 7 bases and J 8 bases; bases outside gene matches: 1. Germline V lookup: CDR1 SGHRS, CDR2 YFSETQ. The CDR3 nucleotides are TGCGCCAGCCGACAGGGGGATTCACCCCTCCACTTT. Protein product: CASRQGDSPLHF.

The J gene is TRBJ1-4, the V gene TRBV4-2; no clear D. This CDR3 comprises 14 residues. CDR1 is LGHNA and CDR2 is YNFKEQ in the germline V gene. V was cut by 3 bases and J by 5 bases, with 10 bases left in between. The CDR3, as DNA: TGTGCCAGCAGCCATTCGGGGAGAAATGAAAAACTGTTTTTT. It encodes CASSHSGRNEKLFF.

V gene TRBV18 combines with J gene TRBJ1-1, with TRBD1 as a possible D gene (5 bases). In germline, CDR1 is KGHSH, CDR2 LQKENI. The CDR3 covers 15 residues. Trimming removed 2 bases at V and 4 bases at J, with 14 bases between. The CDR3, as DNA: TGTGCCAGCTCACCAGGAAGGGCCGGGGGCACTGAAGCTTTCTTT. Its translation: CASSPGRAGGTEAFF.

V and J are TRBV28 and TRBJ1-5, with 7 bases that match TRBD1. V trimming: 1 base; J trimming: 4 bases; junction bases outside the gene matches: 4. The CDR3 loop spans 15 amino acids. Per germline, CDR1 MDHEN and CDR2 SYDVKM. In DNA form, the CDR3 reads TGTGCCAGCAGTTTATCCGGGACAGCTAATCAGCCCCAGCATTTT. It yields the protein CASSLSGTANQPQHF.

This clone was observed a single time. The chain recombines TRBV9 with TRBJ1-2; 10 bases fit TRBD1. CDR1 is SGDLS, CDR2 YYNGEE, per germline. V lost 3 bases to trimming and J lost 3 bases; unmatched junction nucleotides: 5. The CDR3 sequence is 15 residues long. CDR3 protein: CASSGQGAGDYGYTF. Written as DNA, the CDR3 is TGTGCCAGCAGCGGACAGGGGGCAGGAGACTATGGCTACACCTTC. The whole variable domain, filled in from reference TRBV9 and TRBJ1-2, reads DSGVTQTPKHLITATGQRVTLRCSPRSGDLSVYWYQQSLDQGLQFLIQYYNGEERAKGNILERFSAQQFPDLHSELNLSSLELGDSALYFCASSGQGAGDYGYTFGSGTRLTVV.

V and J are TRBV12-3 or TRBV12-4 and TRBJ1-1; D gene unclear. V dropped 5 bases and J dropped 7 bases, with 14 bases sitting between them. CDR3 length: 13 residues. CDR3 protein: CASSRTALGEAFF. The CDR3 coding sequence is TGTGCCAGCAGTCGTACAGCTCTTGGTGAAGCTTTCTTT.